The sequence of this T cell receptor (beta chain) was determined in a study of CXCR3-negative and CXCR3-positive naive CD8 T cells. Points from the study as a whole: A higher hydrophobicity marked the TRB CDR3s of CXCR3-positive naive cells versus CXCR3-negative naive cells.

As regards this clonotype: Its antigen is unknown.

cDNA libraries for TRB were generated by 5' RACE incorporating UMI labels. TCRdb reanalyzed the 5' RACE reads and collapses them to one entry per CDR3 protein, without DNA. The sample has roughly 59,000 distinct CDR3 sequences. CDR3 length: 18 amino acids. Germline CDR1 reads MNHEY; CDR2 reads SMNVEV (reference sequence). The source of this sequence is a human donor in good health. Some clones in this sample may be carry-over from other donors' samples. The chain has TRBV27 and TRBJ2-1; the TRBD2 assignment by TCRdb is unverifiable without DNA. Sequenced material: naive CXCR3+ CD8+ T cells from blood. The subset was: CD45RO-CCR7+CD27+CD95- naive CD8+ T cells expressing CXCR3 (TNR3+). The CDR3 sequence is CASSLRLAGGLGYNEQFF.